These T cell receptor beta chains were read from a single sample in a study of regulatory T cells in long-lasting Graves disease. MiXCR was run by TCRdb on the multiplex PCR reads, yielding one entry per CDR3 protein. The table includes 310,000 or so distinct CDR3 sequences, about 18% detected once. Sequences were derived from peripheral blood mononuclear cells (PBMCs), sampled when the disease was refractory, from a patient treated with antithyroid drugs. The source is a female donor with Graves disease. CDR3s include the opening cysteine and the closing phenylalanine or tryptophan. The order of the fields is clone size, D gene, J gene, V gene, CDR3 protein. D genes are given only for firm matches. Size tells how often a clone was seen (once, few, many) or the class of an expanded clone, and some rows leave it out.

size: .
D: .
J: TRBJ2-3
V: TRBV12-3/TRBV12-4
CDR3: CASSLTADTQYF

size: .
D: TRBD1
J: TRBJ2-3
V: TRBV28
CDR3: CASSFRRGLADTQYF

size: many
D: .
J: TRBJ1-1
V: TRBV12-3/TRBV12-4
CDR3: CASSAGETEAFF

size: few
D: .
J: TRBJ2-5
V: TRBV7-6
CDR3: CASRRAASPGTILSQETQYF

size: many
D: TRBD1
J: TRBJ1-1
V: TRBV3-1
CDR3: CASSLGQGTVAFF

size: many
D: .
J: TRBJ1-5
V: TRBV2
CDR3: CASSERGAWQPQHF

size: many
D: .
J: TRBJ1-2
V: TRBV30
CDR3: CAWRGSYGYTF

size: many
D: .
J: TRBJ1-1
V: TRBV5-1
CDR3: CASSSTQGMNTEAFF

size: .
D: .
J: TRBJ1-2
V: TRBV20-1
CDR3: CSAPLDYGYTF

size: many
D: TRBD1
J: TRBJ1-2
V: TRBV30
CDR3: CAWSYEGQGVEDGYTF

size: many
D: TRBD1
J: TRBJ2-7
V: TRBV7-9
CDR3: CASSSPGTGSPYEQYF

size: .
D: .
J: TRBJ1-1
V: TRBV9
CDR3: CASSVGGAGTEAFF

size: .
D: .
J: TRBJ1-2
V: TRBV13
CDR3: CASSLYPTDSNYGYTF

size: few
D: .
J: TRBJ2-5
V: TRBV10-3
CDR3: CAISRGLGETQYF

size: few
D: TRBD1
J: TRBJ2-5
V: TRBV7-9
CDR3: CASRSRPGQGRETQYF

size: few
D: TRBD2
J: TRBJ2-7
V: TRBV3-1
CDR3: CASSQTSGRREQYF

size: many
D: TRBD1
J: TRBJ1-6
V: TRBV6-1
CDR3: CACRGNSPLHF

size: many
D: TRBD1
J: TRBJ2-5
V: TRBV2
CDR3: CASSRDRGQETQYF

size: many
D: .
J: TRBJ2-7
V: TRBV2
CDR3: CASSEPDLWRETYEQYF

size: many
D: .
J: TRBJ1-5
V: TRBV4-1
CDR3: CASSQVSVGNQPQHF

size: few
D: .
J: TRBJ2-7
V: TRBV12-5
CDR3: CASGLSPALSSYEQYF

size: .
D: TRBD2
J: TRBJ2-1
V: TRBV30
CDR3: CAWSKLAGHEQFF

size: many
D: TRBD1
J: TRBJ1-3
V: TRBV3-1
CDR3: CASSQEGGTGSYGNTIYF

size: many
D: .
J: TRBJ2-5
V: TRBV11-3
CDR3: CASSLNAVETQYF

size: few
D: .
J: TRBJ1-1
V: TRBV27
CDR3: CASSLLGGWTEAFF

size: .
D: .
J: TRBJ2-7
V: TRBV29-1
CDR3: CSVDDQGTYEQYF

size: many
D: .
J: TRBJ2-2
V: TRBV12-3/TRBV12-4
CDR3: CASSSRWDTGELFF

size: .
D: .
J: TRBJ2-3
V: TRBV3-1
CDR3: CASSQALSGDTQYF

size: .
D: .
J: TRBJ1-5
V: TRBV5-1
CDR3: CASSPEPPLAFNQPQHF

size: many
D: .
J: TRBJ2-4
V: TRBV28
CDR3: CASSFELVKNIQYF

size: many
D: .
J: TRBJ1-2
V: TRBV12-3/TRBV12-4
CDR3: CASSSGRRANYGYTF

size: .
D: .
J: TRBJ1-2
V: TRBV7-9
CDR3: CASSSAQGSGYTF

size: many
D: .
J: TRBJ1-2
V: TRBV2
CDR3: CASSEARGVEGYTF

size: many
D: .
J: TRBJ2-7
V: TRBV28
CDR3: CASPCRSSYEQYF

size: few
D: .
J: TRBJ1-2
V: TRBV20-1
CDR3: CSAEDLQGWYGYTF

size: many
D: .
J: TRBJ2-7
V: TRBV15
CDR3: CATSGQTYEQYF

size: .
D: .
J: TRBJ2-4
V: TRBV7-9
CDR3: CASSLQSDQNIQYF

size: many
D: TRBD1
J: TRBJ1-2
V: TRBV12-3/TRBV12-4
CDR3: CASSLRGQIYTF

size: few
D: .
J: TRBJ1-1
V: TRBV18
CDR3: CASSPFSDTEAFF

size: many
D: .
J: TRBJ1-2
V: TRBV6-1
CDR3: CASSQAGAYGYTF

size: .
D: .
J: TRBJ1-3
V: TRBV11-2
CDR3: CACMAGGTSGNTIYF

size: .
D: TRBD1
J: TRBJ1-3
V: TRBV5-1
CDR3: CASSSGDRGNTIYF

size: .
D: .
J: TRBJ2-6
V: TRBV11-2
CDR3: CASSLNPALSGANVLTF